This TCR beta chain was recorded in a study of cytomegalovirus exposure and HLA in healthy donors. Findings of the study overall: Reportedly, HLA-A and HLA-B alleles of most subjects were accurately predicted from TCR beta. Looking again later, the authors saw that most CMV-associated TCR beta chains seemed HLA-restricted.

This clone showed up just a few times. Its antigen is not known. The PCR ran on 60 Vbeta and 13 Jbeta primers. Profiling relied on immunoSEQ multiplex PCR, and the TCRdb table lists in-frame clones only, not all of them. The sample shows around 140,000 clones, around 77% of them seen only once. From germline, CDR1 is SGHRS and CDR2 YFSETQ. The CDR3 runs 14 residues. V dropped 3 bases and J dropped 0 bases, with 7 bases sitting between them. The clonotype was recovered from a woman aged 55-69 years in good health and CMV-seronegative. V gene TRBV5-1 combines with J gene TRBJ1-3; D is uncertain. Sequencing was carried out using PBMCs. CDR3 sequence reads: CASSSAASGNTIYF. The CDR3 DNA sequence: TGCGCCAGCAGCTCTGCGGCCTCTGGAAACACCATATATTTT.